A selection of T cell receptor beta chains follows, all from one sample in a study of cytomegalovirus exposure and HLA in healthy donors. Data came from immunoSEQ multiplex PCR; TCRdb stores just in-frame clones and leaves some out. The sample has some 160,000 clones; 81% are singletons. Material for sequencing was PBMCs. These TCRs come from a man aged 50 to 60 in good health and CMV-seropositive. Both conserved end residues are part of each CDR3. The order of the fields is J gene, D gene, V gene, clone size, CDR3 DNA, CDR3 protein. A D gene is named only where the DNA matches it firmly. Part of the rows lack a size; the others show once, few, many or a class for expanded clones.

TRBJ1-6 | TRBD1 | TRBV7-8 | NA | TGTGCCAGCAGCTTTCGACAGGGGGCTACTAATTCACCCCTCCACTTT | CASSFRQGATNSPLHF
TRBJ2-1 | TRBD2 | TRBV2 | NA | TGTGCCAGCGGGCTAGCGGGGGGTGAGCAGTTCTTC | CASGLAGGEQFF
TRBJ1-1 | TRBD1 | TRBV18 | NA | TGTGCCTCCGGGAGGGACAGAGCGAACACTGAAGCTTTCTTT | CASGRDRANTEAFF
TRBJ1-4 | TRBD1 | TRBV9 | few | TGTGCCAGCAGCCCTGGGACAGTGAGTGAAAAACTGTTTTTT | CASSPGTVSEKLFF
TRBJ2-3 | TRBD2 | TRBV2 | NA | TGTGCCAGCGGCTTCGCGGGAGATCGGGCAGATACGCAGTATTTT | CASGFAGDRADTQYF
TRBJ2-2 | TRBD1 | TRBV5-1 | few | TGCGCCAGCAGTCCCGGACAGGCGGCCGGGGAGCTGTTTTTT | CASSPGQAAGELFF
TRBJ1-5 | TRBD1 | TRBV6-6 | NA | TGTGCCAGCAGTCCCGACAGGGCGGGCAATCAGCCCCAGCATTTT | CASSPDRAGNQPQHF
TRBJ2-1 | NA | TRBV9 | NA | TGTGCCAGCAGCGCCCATTACGGGGTGTTTGATGAGCAGTTCTTC | CASSAHYGVFDEQFF
TRBJ2-7 | NA | TRBV18 | NA | TGTGCCAGCTCACGAGCCGGGACACCAATAGAGCAGTACTTC | CASSRAGTPIEQYF
TRBJ1-2 | TRBD1 | TRBV29-1 | NA | TGCAGCGTTGAACGGGCACAGGGGGCTGTTGGCTACACCTTC | CSVERAQGAVGYTF
TRBJ1-1 | TRBD1 | TRBV9 | NA | TGTGCCAGCAGCCCCAGATGGACAGGGAACACTGAAGCTTTCTTT | CASSPRWTGNTEAFF
TRBJ2-7 | NA | TRBV7-9 | NA | TGTGCCAGCAGCTTAGCGGACGGCGGGTTATACGAGCAGTACTTC | CASSLADGGLYEQYF
TRBJ2-1 | NA | TRBV7-8 | few | TGTGCCAGCAGCTTGGGGGCTAGTGGGGGCCGAGAGCAGTTCTTC | CASSLGASGGREQFF
TRBJ1-2 | TRBD1 | TRBV5-1 | NA | TGCGCCAGCAGCGCCGGGACAGACTATCCTAGAGGCTACACCTTC | CASSAGTDYPRGYTF
TRBJ1-5 | TRBD1 | TRBV7-2 | NA | TGTGCCAGCAGCTTAGAGGGGGCGGTGGGGCAGCCCCAGCATTTT | CASSLEGAVGQPQHF
TRBJ1-5 | NA | TRBV30 | NA | TGTGCCTTCCTCGAGGCTGGTAGCAATCAGCCCCAGCATTTT | CAFLEAGSNQPQHF
TRBJ2-6 | NA | TRBV9 | few | TGTGCCAGTCGTGGGGCCAACGTCCTGACTTTC | CASRGANVLTF
TRBJ2-7 | TRBD2 | TRBV9 | few | TGTGCCAGCAGCGGCACTAGCGGGGGGGACTACGAGCAGTACTTC | CASSGTSGGDYEQYF
TRBJ1-4 | NA | TRBV30 | few | TGTGCCTGGACCAAAACGGGTGGTGGAAAACTGTTTTTT | CAWTKTGGGKLFF
TRBJ2-3 | NA | TRBV5-1 | NA | TGCGCCAGCAGCTTGGGGTTAGAGGCAGATACGCAGTATTTT | CASSLGLEADTQYF
TRBJ2-1 | TRBD1 | TRBV12-5 | NA | TGTGCTAGTGGTTTGGTACGGGACAGTAAGGTCTTC | CASGLVRDSKVF
TRBJ1-5 | NA | TRBV6-5 | NA | TGTGCCAGCAGTTACCAGGACTATAGCAATCAGCCCCAGCATTTT | CASSYQDYSNQPQHF
TRBJ1-6 | NA | TRBV7-6 | NA | TGTGCCAGCAGCTCTCGGGATCTAAGCTCCTATAATTCACCCCTCCACTTT | CASSSRDLSSYNSPLHF